This TCR beta chain was obtained from a study of glioma-infiltrating T cells after dendritic cell vaccination. Whole-study context: Monocyte-derived dendritic cells, cultured approximately 7 days with IL-4 and GM-CSF, were pulsed with autologous tumor lysate. At biweekly intervals, patients got three intradermal dendritic cell vaccine injections.

The PCR used 60 V beta and 13 J beta primers. Only in-frame clones appear in the TCRdb table, and some are missing; sequencing was by immunoSEQ multiplex PCR. The table lists about 92,000 clones, under 90% of them singletons, with 15% to 19% in the top ten. V dropped 3 bases and J dropped 10 bases, with 15 bases sitting between them. Germline V gene data show CDR1 as LNHDA and CDR2 as SQIVND (reference sequence). CDR3 size: 13 residues. Sequences were derived from blood, sampled before dendritic cell vaccination. This receptor was taken from a human donor with glioblastoma. V and J are TRBV19 and TRBJ1-1; D ambiguous. The CDR3 spells CASSIPDLSGAFF. For the CDR3, the DNA is TGTGCCAGTAGTATCCCCGATCTATCCGGAGCTTTCTTT.